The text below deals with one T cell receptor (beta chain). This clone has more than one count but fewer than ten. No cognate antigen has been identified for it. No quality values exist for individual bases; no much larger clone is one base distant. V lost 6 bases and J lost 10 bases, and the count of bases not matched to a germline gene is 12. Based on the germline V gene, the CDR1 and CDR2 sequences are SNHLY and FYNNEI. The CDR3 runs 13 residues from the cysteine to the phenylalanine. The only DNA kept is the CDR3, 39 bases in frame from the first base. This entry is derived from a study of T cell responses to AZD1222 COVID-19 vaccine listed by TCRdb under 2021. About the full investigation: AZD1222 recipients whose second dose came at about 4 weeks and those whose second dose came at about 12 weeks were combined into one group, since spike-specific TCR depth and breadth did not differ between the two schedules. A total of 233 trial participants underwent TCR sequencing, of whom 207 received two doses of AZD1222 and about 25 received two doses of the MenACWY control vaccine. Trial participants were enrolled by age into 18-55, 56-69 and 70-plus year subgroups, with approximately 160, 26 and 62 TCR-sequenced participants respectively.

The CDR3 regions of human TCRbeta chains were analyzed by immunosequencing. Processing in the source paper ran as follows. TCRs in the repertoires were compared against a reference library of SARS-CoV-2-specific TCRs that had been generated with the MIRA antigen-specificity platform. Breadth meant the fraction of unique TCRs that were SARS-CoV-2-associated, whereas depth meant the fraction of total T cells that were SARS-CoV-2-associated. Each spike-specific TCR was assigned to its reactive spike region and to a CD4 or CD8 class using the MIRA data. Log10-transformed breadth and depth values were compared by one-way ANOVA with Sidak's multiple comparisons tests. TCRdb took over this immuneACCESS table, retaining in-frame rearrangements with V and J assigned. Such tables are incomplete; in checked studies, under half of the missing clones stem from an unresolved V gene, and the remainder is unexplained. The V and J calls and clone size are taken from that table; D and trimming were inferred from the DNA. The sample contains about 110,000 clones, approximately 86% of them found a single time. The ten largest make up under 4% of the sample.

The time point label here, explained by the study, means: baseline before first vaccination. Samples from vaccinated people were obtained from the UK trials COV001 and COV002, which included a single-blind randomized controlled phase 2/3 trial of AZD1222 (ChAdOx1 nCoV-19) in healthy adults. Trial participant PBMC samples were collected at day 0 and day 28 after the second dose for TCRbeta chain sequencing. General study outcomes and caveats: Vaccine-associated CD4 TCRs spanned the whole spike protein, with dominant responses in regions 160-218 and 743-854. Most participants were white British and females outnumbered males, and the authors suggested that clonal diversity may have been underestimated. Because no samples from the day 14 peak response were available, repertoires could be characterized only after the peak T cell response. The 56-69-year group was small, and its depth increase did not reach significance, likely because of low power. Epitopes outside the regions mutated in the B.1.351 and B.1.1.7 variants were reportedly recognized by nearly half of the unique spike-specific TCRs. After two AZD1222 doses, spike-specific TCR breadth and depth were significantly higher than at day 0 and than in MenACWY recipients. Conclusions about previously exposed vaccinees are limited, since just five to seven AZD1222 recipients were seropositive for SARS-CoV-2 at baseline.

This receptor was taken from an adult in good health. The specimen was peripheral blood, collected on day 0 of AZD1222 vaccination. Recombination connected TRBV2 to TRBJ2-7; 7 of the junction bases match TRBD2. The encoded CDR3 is CASRGGGLEEQYF. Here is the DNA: TGTGCCAGCAGGGGGGGAGGACTAGAAGAACAGTACTTC.